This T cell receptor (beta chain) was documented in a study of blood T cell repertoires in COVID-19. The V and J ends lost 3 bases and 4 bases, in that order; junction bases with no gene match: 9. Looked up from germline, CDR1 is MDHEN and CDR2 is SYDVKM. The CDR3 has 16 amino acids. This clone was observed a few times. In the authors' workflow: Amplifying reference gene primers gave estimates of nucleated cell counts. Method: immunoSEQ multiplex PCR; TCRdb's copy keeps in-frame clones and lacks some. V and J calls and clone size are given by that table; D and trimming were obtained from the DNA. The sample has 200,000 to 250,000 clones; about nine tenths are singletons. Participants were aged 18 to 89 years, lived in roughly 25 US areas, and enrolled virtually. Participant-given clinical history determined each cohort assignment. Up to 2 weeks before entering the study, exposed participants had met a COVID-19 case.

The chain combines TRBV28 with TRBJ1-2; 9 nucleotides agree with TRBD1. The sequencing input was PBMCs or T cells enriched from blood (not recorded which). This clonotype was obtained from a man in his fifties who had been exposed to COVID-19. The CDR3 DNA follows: TGTGCCAGCAGTTTCGAAGGGACAGGGAACGCCTATGGCTACACCTTC. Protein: CASSFEGTGNAYGYTF.